This is a list of T cell receptor beta chains from one sample in a study of blood T cell repertoires in COVID-19. Measured with immunoSEQ multiplex PCR; TCRdb has only the in-frame clones, and not every one. The sample has around 280,000 clones, 90% seen once. The specimen was PBMCs or T cells enriched from blood (not recorded which). These receptor sequences come from a woman aged 18-35 years with acute COVID-19. The CDR3 runs from the conserved cysteine through the conserved F or W. The D gene is left open where the match is weak. Part of the rows lack a size; the others show once, few, many or a class for expanded clones.

D gene	V gene	clone size	J gene	CDR3 protein	CDR3 DNA
NA	TRBV24-1	NA	TRBJ2-2	CATSRGLNTGELFF	TGTGCCACCAGTCGCGGTTTGAACACCGGGGAGCTGTTTTTT
TRBD2	TRBV29-1	NA	TRBJ2-7	CSVELAGGPGQYF	TGCAGCGTGGAATTAGCGGGGGGACCCGGGCAGTACTTC
TRBD1	TRBV4-1	NA	TRBJ1-1	CASSQGNRGPEAFF	TGCGCCAGCAGCCAAGGGAACAGGGGACCTGAAGCTTTCTTT
TRBD2	TRBV28	NA	TRBJ2-5	CASSPSRTSGSRRETQYF	TGTGCCAGCAGTCCATCCCGGACTAGCGGGAGTCGGCGGGAGACCCAGTACTTC
NA	TRBV7-9	once	TRBJ2-5	CASQEAGETQYF	TGTGCCAGCCAGGAAGCTGGGGAGACCCAGTACTTC
NA	TRBV10-3	NA	TRBJ2-7	CAIKGGSQGVYEQYF	TGTGCCATCAAAGGGGGGTCGCAGGGGGTCTACGAGCAGTACTTC
TRBD1	TRBV28	NA	TRBJ2-7	CASSTPGTGGSEQYF	TGTGCCAGCAGTACGCCCGGGACAGGGGGCTCCGAGCAGTACTTC
TRBD1	TRBV27	NA	TRBJ1-6	CASSDRGQYNSPLHF	TGTGCCAGCAGTGACAGGGGACAGTATAATTCACCCCTCCACTTT
TRBD1	TRBV2	NA	TRBJ2-1	CASRSGTGAYNEQFF	TGTGCCAGCAGGTCAGGGACAGGGGCTTACAATGAGCAGTTCTTC
NA	TRBV10-3	NA	TRBJ2-7	CAISNEQGYEQYF	TGTGCCATCAGTAATGAACAGGGATACGAGCAGTACTTC
NA	TRBV4-1	NA	TRBJ1-1	CASGEQENTEAFF	TGCGCCAGTGGCGAACAGGAGAACACTGAAGCTTTCTTT
TRBD2	TRBV30	NA	TRBJ2-1	CAWIGGVGRKNEQFF	TGTGCCTGGATTGGTGGGGTCGGGAGGAAGAATGAGCAGTTCTTC
NA	TRBV4-1	NA	TRBJ2-2	CASSQLGASLVGELFF	TGCGCCAGCAGCCAGCTTGGGGCCTCGCTAGTCGGGGAGCTGTTTTTT
NA	TRBV5-1	once	TRBJ2-1	CASSLTGLSFVVDEQFF	TGCGCCAGCAGCTTGACAGGGTTATCTTTTGTGGTGGATGAGCAGTTCTTC
NA	TRBV7-9	once	TRBJ1-5	CASSLAGGLNQPQHF	TGTGCCAGCAGCTTAGCAGGCGGCTTGAATCAGCCCCAGCATTTT
NA	TRBV7-9	once	TRBJ1-1	CASNPWELNTEAFF	TGTGCCAGCAACCCTTGGGAGTTGAACACTGAAGCTTTCTTT
TRBD2	TRBV7-2	NA	TRBJ2-1	CASSLEGGPQYEQFF	TGTGCCAGCAGCTTGGAGGGAGGGCCACAGTATGAGCAGTTCTTC
TRBD1	TRBV30	NA	TRBJ1-1	CAWNDRVRVWNTEAFF	TGTGCCTGGAACGACAGGGTGAGGGTTTGGAACACTGAAGCTTTCTTT
TRBD1	TRBV29-1	few	TRBJ1-2	CSVVIPGQGAAGYTF	TGCAGCGTTGTGATCCCGGGACAGGGGGCAGCGGGCTACACCTTC
TRBD1	TRBV11-2	NA	TRBJ1-1	CASSYRVVTGAMNTEAFF	TGTGCCAGCAGTTATAGAGTGGTAACAGGGGCAATGAACACTGAAGCTTTCTTT
TRBD2	TRBV20-1	NA	TRBJ2-3	CSASFGRDTQYF	TGCAGTGCGAGTTTCGGGAGGGATACGCAGTATTTT
NA	TRBV7-9	few	TRBJ2-3	CASSARGDTDTQYF	TGTGCCAGCAGCGCCAGGGGGGACACAGATACGCAGTATTTT
NA	TRBV28	once	TRBJ2-7	CASSPPGMFRQQYF	TGTGCCAGCAGCCCGCCGGGGATGTTTCGGCAGCAGTACTTC
NA	TRBV28	NA	TRBJ2-1	CASSPPGFNEQFF	TGTGCCAGCAGTCCCCCGGGGTTCAATGAGCAGTTCTTC
TRBD2	TRBV6-4	once	TRBJ2-1	CASSEAPGLASYNEQFF	TGTGCCAGCAGTGAAGCCCCGGGACTAGCGTCCTACAATGAGCAGTTCTTC
NA	TRBV27	NA	TRBJ2-1	CASSGWAEQFF	TGTGCCAGCAGTGGATGGGCCGAGCAGTTCTTC
NA	TRBV6-1	NA	TRBJ1-6	CASREGGEYNSPLHF	TGTGCCAGCCGTGAGGGCGGGGAGTATAATTCACCCCTCCACTTT
TRBD1	TRBV9	once	TRBJ1-1	CASSLVGQGITEAFF	TGTGCCAGCAGCCTAGTGGGACAGGGGATCACTGAAGCTTTCTTT
TRBD2	TRBV3-1/TRBV3-2	NA	TRBJ2-3	CASSLRLAGDTQYF	TGTGCCAGCAGCCTGCGACTAGCGGGAGATACGCAGTATTTT
TRBD1	TRBV5-4	NA	TRBJ1-1	CASSLGTGAGLGAFF	TGTGCCAGCAGCTTGGGAACAGGGGCAGGTTTAGGGGCTTTCTTT
NA	TRBV4-1	NA	TRBJ2-7	CASSPDRTAYEQYF	TGCGCCAGCAGCCCAGACCGGACAGCCTACGAGCAGTACTTC
NA	TRBV4-2	NA	TRBJ2-3	CASSPEEIAADTQYF	TGTGCCAGCAGCCCAGAGGAGATAGCCGCAGATACGCAGTATTTT
NA	TRBV5-5	NA	TRBJ2-1	CASSTHRVGYNEQFF	TGTGCCAGCAGCACGCACAGGGTGGGGTACAATGAGCAGTTCTTC
TRBD2	TRBV19	NA	TRBJ2-7	CASSPWTSGSYEQYF	TGTGCCAGTAGTCCGTGGACTAGCGGGAGCTACGAGCAGTACTTC
NA	TRBV7-9	NA	TRBJ1-3	CASSLGQPNSGNTIYF	TGTGCCAGCAGCTTAGGACAGCCTAACTCTGGAAACACCATATATTTT
TRBD1	TRBV4-2	few	TRBJ1-5	CASSQVAGGGKPQHF	TGTGCCAGCAGCCAAGTCGCAGGGGGCGGGAAGCCCCAGCATTTT
NA	TRBV14	once	TRBJ2-1	CASSWGLSYNEQFF	TGTGCCAGCAGCTGGGGGCTCTCCTACAATGAGCAGTTCTTC
TRBD2	TRBV7-9	NA	TRBJ2-1	CASSLDVAGGMQFF	TGTGCCAGCAGCTTAGATGTAGCGGGAGGGATGCAGTTCTTC
NA	TRBV5-1	NA	TRBJ2-1	CASSLVATHYNEQFF	TGCGCCAGCAGCTTGGTAGCGACACACTACAATGAGCAGTTCTTC
TRBD1	TRBV5-4	NA	TRBJ2-3	CASSSRQGTDTQYF	TGTGCCAGCAGCTCCAGACAGGGGACAGATACGCAGTATTTT
NA	TRBV24-1	NA	TRBJ2-3	CATSDLEGMGFRKDTQYF	TGTGCCACCAGTGATTTGGAGGGTATGGGTTTTCGGAAAGATACGCAGTATTTT
NA	TRBV29-1	NA	TRBJ1-1	CSVEYPGRNTEAFF	TGCAGCGTTGAATACCCAGGTCGGAACACTGAAGCTTTCTTT
TRBD1	TRBV28	NA	TRBJ2-1	CASGQGVDEQFF	TGTGCCAGCGGACAGGGGGTGGATGAGCAGTTCTTC
TRBD2	TRBV4-2	NA	TRBJ2-5	CASSQEGTSGRAWGETQYF	TGTGCCAGCAGCCAAGAAGGGACTAGCGGGAGGGCCTGGGGAGAGACCCAGTACTTC
TRBD1	TRBV24-1	NA	TRBJ1-2	CATSSAQGGLYGYTF	TGTGCCACCAGCTCAGCACAGGGGGGACTCTATGGCTACACCTTC
TRBD2	TRBV3-1/TRBV3-2	NA	TRBJ2-7	CASSPPGGRLYEQYF	TGTGCCAGCAGCCCCCCGGGAGGGAGACTCTACGAGCAGTACTTC
TRBD2	TRBV5-1	NA	TRBJ2-3	CASSGTGTSGTDTQYF	TGCGCCAGCAGCGGGACCGGGACTAGCGGCACAGATACGCAGTATTTT
NA	TRBV28	NA	TRBJ1-6	CASSLPLTGNSPLHF	TGTGCCAGCAGTTTACCTCTGACAGGCAATTCACCCCTCCACTTT
NA	TRBV27	NA	TRBJ2-1	CASTFGTGGHNEQFF	TGTGCCAGCACTTTCGGGACCGGGGGGCATAATGAGCAGTTCTTC
TRBD1	TRBV28	NA	TRBJ1-3	CASSPNRDRGAGNTIYF	TGTGCCAGCAGCCCAAACCGGGACAGGGGGGCTGGAAACACCATATATTTT
NA	TRBV19	NA	TRBJ2-4	CASSLPPGSLAKNIQYF	TGTGCCAGTAGCCTCCCCCCGGGGAGCCTAGCCAAAAACATTCAGTACTTC